This TCR beta chain emerged from a study of CD8+ T cells in alopecia areata (dated by TCRdb to 2016 to 2019). A note on the overall study: The treated patients, all with moderate-to-severe alopecia areata, were enrolled in an open-label pilot trial of oral tofacitinib given at 5 to 10 mg twice daily. Patients stayed on tofacitinib for 6 to 18 months and then had 6 months of follow-up off drug so that delayed response and recurrence could be assessed. Patients on tofacitinib were biopsied at baseline and after 4 and 24 weeks of treatment, and several of the patients also had a later scalp biopsy. Scalp clonality was compared among normal scalp (n=4), patchy alopecia areata scalp (n=8), and alopecia totalis/universalis scalp (n=8). Disease severity in treated patients was measured with the SALT score, which quantifies the percentage of affected scalp surface area. Human TCRbeta sequencing covered scalp tissue and sorted CD4+ and CD8+ peripheral blood T cells from patchy and totalis/universalis alopecia areata patients and healthy controls. The RNA source kit depended on sample type: the PAXgene miRNA kit for fixed scalp, the miRNeasy kit for PBMCs, and the RNeasy kit for mouse skin. Amplification of TCRbeta CDR3 regions was done by immunoSEQ multiplex PCR using 35 Vbeta forward primers and 13 Jbeta reverse primers. The study used high-throughput TCRbeta sequencing to examine T cell clonal expansion in alopecia areata, in both the C3H/HeJ mouse model and human patients.

Points on this clone: Its target antigen remains unknown. No base qualities exist here, and no much larger clone lies one base off it.

Taken from cysteine to phenylalanine, the CDR3 has 16 residues. Of all the DNA, just the CDR3 is kept, 48 bases in frame from base 1. Sequences SNHLY (CDR1) and FYNNEI (CDR2) are obtained from the germline V gene. V gives up 3 bases and J gives up 6 bases, and the segment between their germline ends measures 18 bases. In the paper's terms, the time point label means: about four weeks on oral tofacitinib. Explained via the paper, the treatment or condition label denotes: oral pan-JAK inhibitor, 5-10 mg twice daily. Peripheral blood and lesional scalp punch biopsies were obtained from patients with alopecia areata. PBMCs were isolated by density centrifugation and stained for CD3, CD4 and CD8, after which CD4+ and CD8+ T cells were sorted on a FACSAria. Library construction relied on the immunoSEQ multiplex PCR assay. To provide template for TCR sequencing, every sample had RNA extracted and reverse transcribed into cDNA. First-strand cDNA was synthesized with SuperScript III using a 2:1 mix of oligo-dT and random hexamers. A synthetic immune receptor repertoire was used to gauge amplification bias, and whatever bias remained was removed computationally. Under the source paper's analysis protocol: Raw reads were preprocessed to remove errors, and CDR3 was defined by IMGT conventions from the conserved cysteine to phenylalanine. Clonality was calculated as 1 minus Shannon entropy normalized by log2 of the number of productive unique TCRs. CD4 or CD8 identity of scalp clones was inferred by cross-referencing scalp TCRbeta sequences with sorted blood CD4 and CD8 repertoires. The table comes from immuneACCESS by way of TCRdb, which keeps in-frame sequences with V and J called. Part of the clones is missing from these tables; in studies checked, under half for an unresolved V gene and the rest for unknown reasons. V and J calls and clone size are given by that table; D and trimming were obtained from the DNA. Across this sample there are some 150,000 clones, with roughly nine tenths seen only once. The top ten hold roughly 13% of the sample.

Summary of the overall study and its limitations: Tofacitinib significantly decreased scalp clonality and the number of expanded CD8+ clones among the top 100 scalp clones. During tofacitinib treatment, many expanded lesional clones stuck around in both scalp and blood, and this persistence may partly explain why relapse happens after treatment is stopped. Compared with normal scalp, lesional scalp had higher clonality and more expanded CD8+ clones, particularly in alopecia totalis/universalis, a pattern that suggests antigenic drive. Because the treated cohort was small and included a single nonresponder, larger studies are needed to assess links between baseline CD8+ expansion and response. Unlike mouse skin, where gammadelta T cells dominate, normal human skin contains resident alphabeta T cells that get sequenced too, which complicates analysis of the scalp TCR repertoire. TCR sequences shared between patients were less clear than in mice, possibly partly because of HLA diversity in the patient population.

This material consisted of CD8+ T cells sorted from blood, taken at week 4, from a patient treated with tofacitinib. Rearrangement joined TRBV2 to TRBJ1-5; the D gene cannot be named for sure. The clonotype originates from a human donor with alopecia areata. The nucleotide sequence reads as follows: TGTGCCAGCAGTGACCCCCGGGAATCTGGGGTTCAGCCCCAGCATTTT. The translation is CASSDPRESGVQPQHF.